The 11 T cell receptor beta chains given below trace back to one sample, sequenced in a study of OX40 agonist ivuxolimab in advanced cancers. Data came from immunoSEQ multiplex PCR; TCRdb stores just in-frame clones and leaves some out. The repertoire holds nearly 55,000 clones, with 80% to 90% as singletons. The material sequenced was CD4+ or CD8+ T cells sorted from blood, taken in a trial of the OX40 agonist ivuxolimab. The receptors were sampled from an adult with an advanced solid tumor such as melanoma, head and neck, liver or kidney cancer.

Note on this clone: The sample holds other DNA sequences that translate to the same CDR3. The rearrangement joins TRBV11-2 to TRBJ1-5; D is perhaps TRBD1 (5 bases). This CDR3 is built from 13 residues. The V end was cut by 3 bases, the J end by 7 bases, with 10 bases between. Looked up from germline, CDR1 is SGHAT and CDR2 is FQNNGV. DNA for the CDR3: TGTGCCAGCAGCTTGGGGGTAGGACAGCCCCAGCATTTT. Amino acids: CASSLGVGQPQHF.

The CDR3 protein is CASSLRGTTFSYEQYF. The CDR3 DNA sequence: TGTGCCAGCAGCTTAAGGGGGACAACTTTCTCCTACGAGCAGTACTTC. The rearrangement joins TRBV7-9 to TRBJ2-7; D is perhaps TRBD1 (6 bases). V was cut by 2 bases and J by 0 bases, with 14 bases left in between. This CDR3 has 16 residues. From germline, CDR1 is SEHNR and CDR2 FQNEAQ (reference sequence).

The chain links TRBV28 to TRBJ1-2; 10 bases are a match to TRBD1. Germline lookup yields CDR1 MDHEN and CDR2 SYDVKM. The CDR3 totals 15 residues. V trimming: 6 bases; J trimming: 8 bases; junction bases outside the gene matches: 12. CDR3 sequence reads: CASSPWDRGRGGYTF. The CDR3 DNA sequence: TGTGCCAGCAGCCCCTGGGACAGGGGTCGGGGGGGCTACACCTTC.

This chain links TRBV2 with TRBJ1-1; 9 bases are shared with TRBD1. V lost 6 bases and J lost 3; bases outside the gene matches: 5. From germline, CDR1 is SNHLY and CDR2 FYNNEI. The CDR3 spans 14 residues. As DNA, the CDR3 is TGTGCCAGCAGCCGACAGGGGGTTGACACTGAAGCTTTCTTT. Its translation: CASSRQGVDTEAFF.

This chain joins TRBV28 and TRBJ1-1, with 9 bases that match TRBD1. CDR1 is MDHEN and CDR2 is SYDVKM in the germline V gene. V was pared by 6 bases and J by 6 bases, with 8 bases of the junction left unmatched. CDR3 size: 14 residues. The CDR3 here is CASSTGGAGAEAFF. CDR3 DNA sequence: TGTGCCAGCAGCACAGGGGGCGCAGGCGCTGAAGCTTTCTTT.

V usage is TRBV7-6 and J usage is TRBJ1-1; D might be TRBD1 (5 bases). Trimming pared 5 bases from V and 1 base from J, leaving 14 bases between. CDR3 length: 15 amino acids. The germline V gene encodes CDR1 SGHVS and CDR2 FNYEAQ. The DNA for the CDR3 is TGTGCCAGCAGCCCCGAGATTGGGGCGAACACTGAAGCTTTCTTT. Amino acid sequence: CASSPEIGANTEAFF.

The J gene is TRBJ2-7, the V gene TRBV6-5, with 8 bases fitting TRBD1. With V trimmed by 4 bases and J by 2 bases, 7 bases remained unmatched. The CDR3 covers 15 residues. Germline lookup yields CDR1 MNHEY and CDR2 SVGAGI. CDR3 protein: CASSSPGQGAYEQYF. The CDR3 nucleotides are TGTGCCAGCAGTTCCCCAGGACAGGGCGCCTACGAGCAGTACTTC.

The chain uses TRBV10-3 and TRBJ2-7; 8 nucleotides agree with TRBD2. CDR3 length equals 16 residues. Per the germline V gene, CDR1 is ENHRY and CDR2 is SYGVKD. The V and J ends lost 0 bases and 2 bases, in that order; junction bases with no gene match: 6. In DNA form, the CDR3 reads TGTGCCATCAGTGAGTCGTCTTTAGCGGGAACCTACGAGCAGTACTTC. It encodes CAISESSLAGTYEQYF.

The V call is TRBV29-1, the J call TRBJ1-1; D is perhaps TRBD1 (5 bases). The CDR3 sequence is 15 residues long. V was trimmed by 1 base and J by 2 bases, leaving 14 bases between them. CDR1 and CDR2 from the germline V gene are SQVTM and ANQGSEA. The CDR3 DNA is TGCAGCGTTGAAGTTTATCGGCAGGGAAACACTGAAGCTTTCTTT. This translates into CSVEVYRQGNTEAFF.

CDR3 amino acids: CASSSLAAYNEQFF. Here the CDR3 DNA reads TGTGCCAGCAGCTCTCTAGCGGCCTACAATGAGCAGTTCTTC. J is TRBJ2-1 and V is TRBV7-9; 7 positions agree with TRBD2. Looked up from germline, CDR1 is SEHNR and CDR2 is FQNEAQ (reference sequence). The length of the CDR3 is 14 residues. Trimming cost V 4 bases and J 2 bases; bases outside gene matches: 2.

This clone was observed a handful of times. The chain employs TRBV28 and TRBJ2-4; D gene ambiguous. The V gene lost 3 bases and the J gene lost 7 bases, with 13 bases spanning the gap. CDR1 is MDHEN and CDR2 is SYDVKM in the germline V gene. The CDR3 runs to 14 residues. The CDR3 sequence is CASSFVTTGNIQYF. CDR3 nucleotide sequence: TGTGCCAGCAGTTTTGTTACCACTGGGAACATTCAGTACTTC.